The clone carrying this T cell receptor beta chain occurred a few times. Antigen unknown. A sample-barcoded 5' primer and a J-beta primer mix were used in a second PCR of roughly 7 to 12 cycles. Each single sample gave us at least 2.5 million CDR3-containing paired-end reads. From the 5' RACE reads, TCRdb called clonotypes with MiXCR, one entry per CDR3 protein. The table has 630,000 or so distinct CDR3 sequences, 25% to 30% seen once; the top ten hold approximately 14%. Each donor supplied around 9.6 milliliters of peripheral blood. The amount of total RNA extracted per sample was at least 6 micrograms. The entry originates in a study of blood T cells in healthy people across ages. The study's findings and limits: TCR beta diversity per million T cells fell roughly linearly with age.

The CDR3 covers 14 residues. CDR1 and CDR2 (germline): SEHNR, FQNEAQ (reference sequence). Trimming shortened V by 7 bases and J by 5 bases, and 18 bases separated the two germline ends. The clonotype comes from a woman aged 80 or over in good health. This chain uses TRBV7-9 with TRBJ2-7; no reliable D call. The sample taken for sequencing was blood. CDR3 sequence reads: CASTKQPVTDEQYF. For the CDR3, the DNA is TGTGCCAGCACGAAGCAGCCCGTAACGGACGAGCAGTACTTC.